This note documents a single TCR beta chain sequence. Germline V gene lookup returns CDR1 SGHTA and CDR2 FQGNSA. V lost 1 base and J lost 3, with 9 bases in between. The CDR3 extends over 15 amino acids. Under the authors' procedure: Estimation of nucleated cell counts relied on the amplification of reference gene primers. Measured with immunoSEQ multiplex PCR; TCRdb has only the in-frame clones, and not every one. From that table come the V and J calls and clone size; the DNA was used to work out D and trimming. The data show about 80,000 clones, about nine tenths seen once. This sample was included in a study of blood T cell repertoires in COVID-19. The overall study: Italy, Spain and the United States were the sources of the convalescent and acute COVID-19 samples. PBMCs, B-cell-depleted T cells, or T cells provided the cDNA or gDNA that made up the material.

The chain joins TRBV7-2 to TRBJ1-4; no clear D. What was sequenced was peripheral blood. This receptor was obtained from a woman of 80 years or more with acute or convalescent COVID-19. The CDR3 coding sequence is TGTGCCAGCAGCTTAGACCGGAGATCTAATGAAAAACTGTTTTTT. This gives the protein CASSLDRRSNEKLFF.